Following are 18 T cell receptor beta chains from one sample sequenced in a study of siplizumab effects on memory and regulatory T cells. Generated by immunoSEQ multiplex PCR, the TCRdb table keeps only in-frame clones and is missing some. The sample consists of about 98,000 clones, 92% of them appearing once. Specimen: CD4+ T cells sorted from blood. The receptors were sampled from a human donor in good health.

In its sample, this clone was seen a few times. The chain uses TRBV28 and TRBJ2-7, with TRBD1 identical over 7 bases. CDR3 size: 14 residues. The V gene end was trimmed by 3 bases and the J gene end by 6 bases; junction bases not matched to a gene: 8. Germline assignment: CDR1 MDHEN and CDR2 SYDVKM. CDR3 coding DNA: TGTGCCAGCAGTTTCGACAGGGTAGGGGGCGAGCAGTACTTC. Encoded protein: CASSFDRVGGEQYF.

V gene TRBV28 combines with J gene TRBJ1-5; weak D call: TRBD1 (6 bases). Germline V gene lookup returns CDR1 MDHEN and CDR2 SYDVKM. V was pared by 11 bases and J by 4 bases, with 21 bases between. The CDR3 sequence is 15 residues long. The CDR3 DNA reads as TGTGCCGGAGGGGAGAGTCAGGGGAGGAATCAGCCCCAGCATTTT. Encoded protein: CAGGESQGRNQPQHF.

The CDR3 nucleotides are TGCGCCAGCAGCTTGGCCACAGCGGTGAACACTGAAGCTTTCTTT. Translating gives CASSLATAVNTEAFF. This chain joins TRBV5-1 and TRBJ1-1; D is uncertain. With 0 bases removed from V and 0 bases from J, the gap between germline ends came to 9 bases. Germline lookup yields CDR1 SGHRS and CDR2 YFSETQ. This CDR3 is 15 amino acids long.

V and J are TRBV2 and TRBJ1-2, with D unresolved. The CDR3 length is 14 residues. Trimming removed 5 bases at V and 1 base at J, with 11 bases between. Germline CDR1 reads SNHLY; CDR2 reads FYNNEI. CDR3 loop: CASSTSKGNYGYTF. Written as DNA, the CDR3 is TGTGCCAGCAGTACGAGTAAGGGTAACTATGGCTACACCTTC.

The chain combines TRBV9 with TRBJ2-5; 9 bases are a match to TRBD1. CDR3 length: 17 amino acids. Germline loops: CDR1 SGDLS, CDR2 YYNGEE. Trimming cost V 0 bases and J 5 bases; bases outside gene matches: 11. The CDR3 is CASSVVGDRVGYETQYF. DNA for the CDR3: TGTGCCAGCAGCGTAGTAGGGGACAGGGTCGGATATGAGACCCAGTACTTC.

The V gene is TRBV2, the J gene TRBJ2-7; 9 bases fit TRBD2. The V gene end was trimmed by 4 bases and the J gene end by 5 bases; junction bases not matched to a gene: 15. Germline V gene data show CDR1 as SNHLY and CDR2 as FYNNEI. The CDR3 extends over 17 amino acids. The CDR3 coding sequence is TGTGCCAGCAGTGGAAACCCGATCGGGACTAGCTCTAACGAGCAGTACTTC. It specifies CASSGNPIGTSSNEQYF.

The J gene is TRBJ2-2, the V gene TRBV27; D is unresolved. Germline V CDR1 and CDR2: MNHEY, SMNVEV (reference sequence). This CDR3 has 15 residues. V was clipped by 7 bases and J by 7 bases, with 19 bases between them. The CDR3 DNA sequence: TGTGCCAGCATCGCAGTTATCGGATCCGGCGGGGAGCTGTTTTTT. Its translation: CASIAVIGSGGELFF.

The chain carries TRBV5-4 and TRBJ2-7; 7 nucleotides align to TRBD1. V lost 2 bases, J lost 3 bases, and 2 bases stayed unmatched. The CDR3 covers 13 residues. Germline V gene lookup returns CDR1 SGHNT and CDR2 YYREEE (reference sequence). Here the CDR3 reads CASSLPGGYEQYF. The CDR3 nucleotides read TGTGCCAGCAGCTTACCAGGGGGCTACGAGCAGTACTTC.

This chain uses TRBV7-3 with TRBJ2-2; 8 positions agree with TRBD1. This CDR3 is 16 amino acids long. Germline CDR1 and CDR2: SGHTA and FQGTGA. With 4 bases clipped from V and 4 bases from J, the junction kept 8 bases outside the gene matches. CDR3 protein: CASSYGQGGGTGELFF. The CDR3 region has the DNA TGTGCCAGCAGCTACGGACAGGGCGGTGGCACCGGGGAGCTGTTTTTT.

The chain combines TRBV4-1 with TRBJ1-5, with D perhaps TRBD1 (5 bases). Germline V lookup: CDR1 MGHRA, CDR2 YSYEKL. CDR3 length: 15 amino acids. V was clipped by 0 bases and J by 7 bases, with 13 bases between them. For the CDR3, the DNA is TGCGCCAGCAGCCAAGAATTAGGGACCGGGCAGCCCCAGCATTTT. Amino acid sequence: CASSQELGTGQPQHF.

The gene calls are TRBV11-2 and TRBJ2-3; 10 nucleotides line up with TRBD2. The CDR3 extends over 18 amino acids. The V segment lost 6 bases and the J segment 0 bases; nucleotides outside the gene matches: 12. Germline V gene data show CDR1 as SGHAT and CDR2 as FQNNGV. The CDR3 DNA is TGTGCCAGCAGTCAATTAGCGGGAGGAGGTCCTAGCACAGATACGCAGTATTTT. It codes for CASSQLAGGGPSTDTQYF. The variable domain in full, completed from reference TRBV11-2 and TRBJ2-3, reads EAGVAQSPRYKIIEKRQSVAFWCNPISGHATLYWYQQILGQGPKLLIQFQNNGVVDDSQLPKDRFSAERLKGVDSTLKIQPAKLEDSAVYLCASSQLAGGGPSTDTQYFGPGTRLTVL.

This chain uses TRBV15 with TRBJ2-7, with D possibly being TRBD1 (5 bases). Germline values: CDR1 LNHNV, CDR2 YYDKDF (reference sequence). The CDR3 covers 14 residues. The V and J ends lost 0 bases and 2 bases respectively, with 8 bases between them. Here the CDR3 reads CATSRDLQAYEQYF. The CDR3 bases are TGTGCCACCAGCAGAGATTTACAGGCCTACGAGCAGTACTTC.

The V and J genes are TRBV25-1 and TRBJ2-3; weak D call: TRBD2 (6 bases). CDR3 length: 17 amino acids. With 2 bases removed from V and 2 bases from J, the gap between germline ends came to 17 bases. CDR1 is MGHDK, CDR2 SYGVNS, per germline. The CDR3 region is CASSEAGGGGVTDTQYF. In nucleotides, the CDR3 is TGTGCCAGCAGTGAAGCAGGTGGAGGAGGGGTCACAGATACGCAGTATTTT.

The chain couples TRBV18 to TRBJ2-1, with TRBD2 as a possible D gene (5 bases). CDR3 length: 15 amino acids. V was cut by 2 bases and J by 2 bases, with 10 bases left in between. CDR1 KGHSH and CDR2 LQKENI come from the germline V gene. CDR3 sequence (DNA): TGTGCCAGCTCACCATGGGGAGACCCCTACAATGAGCAGTTCTTC. The encoded protein is CASSPWGDPYNEQFF.

This chain links TRBV11-2 with TRBJ1-4, with no clear D. CDR3 size: 15 residues. V shed 3 bases and J shed 8 bases, with 16 bases lying between them. Germline-derived CDR1 and CDR2 are SGHAT and FQNNGV. For the CDR3, the DNA is TGTGCCAGCAGCTTTGGGAGGCAGACCAACGAAAAACTGTTTTTT. Protein product: CASSFGRQTNEKLFF.

The chain joins TRBV14 to TRBJ1-1; D not certain. V gave up 1 base and J gave up 3 bases, with 12 bases separating them. In germline, CDR1 is SGHDN, CDR2 FVKESK. This CDR3 has 15 amino acids. The CDR3 bases are TGTGCCAGCAGCCAAGTTCGACTTCCGTACACTGAAGCTTTCTTT. Protein sequence: CASSQVRLPYTEAFF.

The CDR3 sequence: CSVERSQGSTEAFF. Here the CDR3 DNA reads TGCAGCGTTGAACGATCACAGGGGAGCACTGAAGCTTTCTTT. The rearrangement links TRBV29-1 to TRBJ1-1, with TRBD1 matching 7 bases. V trimming: 2 bases; J trimming: 4 bases; junction bases outside the gene matches: 7. Germline assignment: CDR1 SQVTM and CDR2 ANQGSEA. This CDR3 is built from 14 residues.

The gene calls are TRBV6-1 and TRBJ1-1, with D hard to call. Trimming removed 7 bases at V and 8 bases at J, with 11 bases between. The CDR3 runs 11 residues. In germline, CDR1 is MNHNS, CDR2 SASEGT. The CDR3 is CASKRLDEAFF. In nucleotides, the CDR3 is TGTGCCAGCAAGCGGTTGGACGAAGCTTTCTTT.